This T cell receptor beta chain was documented in a study of T-cell reconstitution after alpha-beta-depleted transplantation in children (dated by TCRdb to 2016 to 2018). Concerning the study at large: T-cell immune reconstitution after TCRalphabeta/CD19-depleted allogeneic hematopoietic cell transplantation in children was quantitatively tracked in the study by means of TCR repertoire profiling.

On this clonotype itself: Its antigen remains undetermined. Base qualities are not provided; no much larger clone lies one nucleotide away.

The CDR1 and CDR2 encoded by the germline V gene are ENHRY and SYGVKD. Germline trimming: 1 base from V, 4 bases from J; junction bases outside gene matches: 3. The CDR3 starts with the cysteine, ends with the valine, and has 15 residues. CDR3 DNA only is kept here, 45 bases in frame from base 1. Libraries were prepared through PCR. For sequencing, an Illumina HiSeq 2500 was employed. TCR libraries were prepared with molecular barcoding, using unique molecular identifiers to normalize TCRbeta repertoire quantification. Using fastp at Q25 and MiXCR, TCRdb reprocessed the public reads and kept productive beta chains. Each record represents a unique CDR3 protein, reported with the most common genes and DNA among its rows. The sample profile shows around 530,000 distinct CDR3 sequences; 32% of them were found once. The top ten hold approximately 2.3% of the sample.

The sequence links TRBV10-3 to TRBJ2-7; 11 of the junction bases match TRBD1. The clonotype comes from a human donor who donated a stem cell graft to a child with aplastic anemia. The sample in question was PBMCs from the stem cell graft donor, obtained from the stem cell graft. For the CDR3, the sequence is CAISEFGTGGYEQYV. The DNA sequence is TGTGCCATCAGTGAGTTTGGGACAGGGGGGTACGAGCAGTACGTC.